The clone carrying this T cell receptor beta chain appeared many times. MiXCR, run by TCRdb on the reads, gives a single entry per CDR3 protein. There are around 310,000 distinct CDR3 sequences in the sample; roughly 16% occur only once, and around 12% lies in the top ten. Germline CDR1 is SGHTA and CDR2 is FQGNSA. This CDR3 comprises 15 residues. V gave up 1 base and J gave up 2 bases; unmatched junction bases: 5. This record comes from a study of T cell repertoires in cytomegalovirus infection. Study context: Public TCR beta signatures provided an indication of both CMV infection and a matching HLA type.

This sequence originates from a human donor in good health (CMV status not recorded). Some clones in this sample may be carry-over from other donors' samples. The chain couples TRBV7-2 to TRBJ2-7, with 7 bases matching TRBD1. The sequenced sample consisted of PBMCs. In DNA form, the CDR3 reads TGTGCCAGCAGCTTAGACAGGGGAAGGGCCTACGAGCAGTACTTC. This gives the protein CASSLDRGRAYEQYF.